These T cell receptor beta chains were read from a single sample in a study of control samples from healthy donors and cancer patients. The protocol was immunoSEQ multiplex PCR, while the TCRdb copy is restricted to in-frame clones and leaves out a portion. The sample table sets out some 180,000 clones. The sequencing input was blood. Receptor source: a woman aged 25-40 years in good health. The CDR3 runs from the conserved cysteine through the conserved F or W. A D gene is named only where the DNA matches it firmly.

D gene,J gene,V gene,CDR3 DNA,CDR3 protein
NA,TRBJ2-2,TRBV27,TGTGCCAGCAGCTATACGCCCGGGGAGCTGTTTTTT,CASSYTPGELFF
NA,TRBJ2-1,TRBV27,TGTGCCAGCAGTTTTGGTCGCAGTTACAATGAGCAGTTCTTC,CASSFGRSYNEQFF
NA,TRBJ2-7,TRBV6-5,TGTGCCAGCAGTTACTCCGACGGTTACGAGCAGTACTTC,CASSYSDGYEQYF
NA,TRBJ1-2,TRBV27,TGTGCCAGCAGAACGAGGTGGAGATATGGCTACACCTTC,CASRTRWRYGYTF
NA,TRBJ2-2,TRBV5-5,TGTGCCAGCAGCTCTAGTACCGACGGGGAGCTGTTTTTT,CASSSSTDGELFF
TRBD1,TRBJ1-1,TRBV2,TGTGCCAGCGGGGGACAGGGCAACACTGAAGCTTTCTTT,CASGGQGNTEAFF
NA,TRBJ1-1,TRBV5-1,TGCGCCAGCAGCTTGCAGGGATCCACTGAAGCTTTCTTT,CASSLQGSTEAFF
TRBD1,TRBJ1-2,TRBV18,TGTGCCAGCTCACCAAGTGGACAGGACTATGGCTACACCTTC,CASSPSGQDYGYTF
NA,TRBJ1-1,TRBV11-2,TGTGCCAGCAGCCTTGGCCCCGCCACTGAAGCTTTCTTT,CASSLGPATEAFF
NA,TRBJ2-3,TRBV12-3/TRBV12-4,TGTGCCAGCAGTCTCAGGGATACGCAGTATTTT,CASSLRDTQYF
TRBD1,TRBJ1-5,TRBV19,TGTGCCAGTAGTATAGGGGACAGGGGCCTTAATCAGCCCCAGCATTTT,CASSIGDRGLNQPQHF
TRBD2,TRBJ2-4,TRBV9,TGTGCCAGCAGCTCCCGTGGAGCGGGGCCTGTAGCCAAAAACATTCAGTACTTC,CASSSRGAGPVAKNIQYF
NA,TRBJ2-5,TRBV2,TGTGCCAGCAGTGCAACTACAGGGACCCAAGAGACCCAGTACTTC,CASSATTGTQETQYF
TRBD2,TRBJ2-7,TRBV7-2,TGTGCCAGCAACGTCGGGGGGGCCTACGAGCAGTACTTC,CASNVGGAYEQYF
NA,TRBJ1-2,TRBV29-1,TGCAGCGTCGCCGTGGCCGGGACTCAGGACGAAGGCTACACCTTC,CSVAVAGTQDEGYTF